The source of this T cell receptor beta chain is a study of blood T cell repertoires in COVID-19. In terms of age and location, participants ranged from roughly 18 to 100 years and lived in about two dozen US areas. Allocation to cohorts depended on clinical history reported by the participants. Study processing details: Reference gene primer amplification yielded estimated nucleated cell counts. Profiling relied on immunoSEQ multiplex PCR, and the TCRdb table lists in-frame clones only, not all of them. Clone size and the V and J calls come from that table; the DNA yielded D and trimming. The sample has about 310,000 clones; about 91% are singletons. The CDR3 covers 13 residues.

The TCR originated in a woman aged 18-30 years who had recovered from COVID-19. The V gene is TRBV21-1, the J gene TRBJ1-2; TRBD1, the table's D call, lacks a check against the DNA. TRBV21-1 is classified as a pseudogene. Specimen: PBMCs or T cells enriched from blood (not recorded which). For the CDR3, the DNA is TGTGCCGACCCGGGACAGCCTAACTATGGCTACACCTTC. It encodes CADPGQPNYGYTF.